The present TCR beta chain was sequenced within a study of patients and donors after allogeneic stem cell transplantation. Trimming removed 8 bases at V and 6 bases at J, with 12 bases between. CDR1 is SEHNR and CDR2 is FQNEAQ in the germline V gene (reference sequence). The CDR3 loop spans 12 amino acids. In TCRdb, the RT-PCR reads were re-called with MiXCR into one record per CDR3 protein. The data contain approximately 210,000 distinct CDR3 sequences, more than 35% of them singletons. The TCR comes from a human donor who was either an allogeneic HSCT recipient or a stem cell or donor lymphocyte infusion donor (not recorded which). It is not recorded whose cells these are; they may come from a transplant donor. Sequencing was performed on blood, either unsorted or a sorted T cell fraction (not recorded which). The rearrangement uses TRBV7-9 and TRBJ2-3, with D hard to call. The CDR3: CASSSPGDTQYF. The CDR3 nucleotides read TGTGCCAGCTCCTCCCCTGGGGATACGCAGTATTTT.